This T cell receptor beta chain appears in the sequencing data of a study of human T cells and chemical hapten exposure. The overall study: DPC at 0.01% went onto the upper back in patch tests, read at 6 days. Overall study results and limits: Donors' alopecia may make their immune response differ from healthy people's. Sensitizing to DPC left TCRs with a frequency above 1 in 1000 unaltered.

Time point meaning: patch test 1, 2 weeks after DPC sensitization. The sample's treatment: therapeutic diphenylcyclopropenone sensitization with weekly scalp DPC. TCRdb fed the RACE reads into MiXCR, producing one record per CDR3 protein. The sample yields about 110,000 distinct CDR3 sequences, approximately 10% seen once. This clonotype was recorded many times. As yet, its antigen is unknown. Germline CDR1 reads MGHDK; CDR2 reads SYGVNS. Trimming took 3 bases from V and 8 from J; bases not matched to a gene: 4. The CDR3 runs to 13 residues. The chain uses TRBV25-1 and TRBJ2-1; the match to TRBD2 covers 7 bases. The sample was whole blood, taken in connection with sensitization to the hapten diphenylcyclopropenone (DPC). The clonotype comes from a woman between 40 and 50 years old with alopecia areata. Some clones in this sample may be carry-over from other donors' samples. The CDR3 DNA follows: TGTGCCAGCAGTGATGCGGGAGTGCATGAGCAGTTCTTC. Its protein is CASSDAGVHEQFF.